Presented here are 9 T cell receptor beta chains from one specimen sequenced in a study of blood T cells in healthy people across ages. The use of a sample-barcoded 5' primer and a J-beta primer mix characterized a second PCR of roughly 6 to 11 cycles. Using its own MiXCR run on the 5' RACE reads, TCRdb lists one record per CDR3 protein. The table includes 600,000 to 850,000 distinct CDR3 sequences, around 25% detected once. This sample was also put to use in a study of T cells of mothers and their children.

Material for sequencing was blood. The receptors were gathered from a boy younger than 18 in good health.

There are a few counts of this clonotype. The V call is TRBV5-1, the J call TRBJ2-3; a possible D gene is TRBD2 (7 bases). The CDR3 length is 14 residues. CDR1 is SGHRS and CDR2 is YFSETQ in the germline V gene. Trimming pared 6 bases from V and 3 bases from J, leaving 14 bases between. The DNA of the CDR3 is TGCGCCAGCAAGGGGGGGTCTTCGACAGATACGCAGTATTTT. Residues: CASKGGSSTDTQYF.

The chain uses TRBV24-1 and TRBJ2-1; D perhaps matches TRBD1 (6 bases). The J call is in doubt because the DNA end fits TRBJ2-5 better. The germline V gene encodes CDR1 KGHDR and CDR2 SFDVKD. The CDR3 sequence is 13 residues long. Here the CDR3 reads CATGPLGAETQYF. As DNA, the CDR3 is TGTGCCACCGGGCCGTTGGGGGCAGAGACCCAGTACTTC.

The chain uses TRBV7-2 and TRBJ1-5, with D hard to call. Trimming removed 6 bases from V and 3 bases from J, with 18 bases in between. This CDR3 is built from 16 residues. CDR1 and CDR2 from the germline V gene are SGHTA and FQGNSA. The CDR3 loop is CASSPLRGSVNQPQHF. CDR3 sequence (DNA): TGTGCCAGCAGTCCCTTACGGGGAAGTGTCAATCAGCCCCAGCATTTT.

The V and J genes are TRBV29-1 and TRBJ1-2; the D gene is possibly TRBD1 (5 bases). The germline V gene encodes CDR1 SQVTM and CDR2 ANQGSEA. The germline V and J ends were trimmed by 3 bases and 1 base, with 6 bases remaining between them. The length of the CDR3 is 12 residues. The DNA for the CDR3 is TGCAGCGTTGAGACAGTTAACTATGGCTACACCTTC. Its protein product is CSVETVNYGYTF.

The chain combines TRBV5-8 with TRBJ2-5, with 10 bases aligning to TRBD2. V shed 0 bases, J shed 5 bases, and the junction held 4 bases outside the gene matches. This CDR3 has 15 residues. Germline V lookup: CDR1 SGHTS, CDR2 YDEGEE. CDR3 region: CASSLASGSRETQYF. Written as DNA, the CDR3 is TGTGCCAGCAGCTTGGCTAGCGGGAGCAGGGAGACCCAGTACTTC.

In its sample, this clonotype was seen many times. The rearrangement joins TRBV6-2 or TRBV6-3 to TRBJ2-5; 8 bases are a match to TRBD1. The germline CDR1 and CDR2 sequences are MNHEY and SVGEGT. The CDR3 consists of 16 residues. With 5 bases clipped from V and 0 bases from J, the junction kept 8 bases outside the gene matches. DNA for the CDR3: TGTGCCAGCAGTCCAAGGACAGGGATTTACCAAGAGACCCAGTACTTC. This sequence encodes CASSPRTGIYQETQYF.

The V and J genes are TRBV29-1 and TRBJ1-4; possible D gene TRBD1, 5 bases. The CDR3 contains 12 residues. Germline values: CDR1 SQVTM, CDR2 ANQGSEA. V shed 3 bases and J shed 11 bases, with 13 bases lying between them. CDR3 DNA: TGCAGCGTTGACGGTGGCGGGGGGAAACTGTTTTTT. Protein sequence: CSVDGGGGKLFF.

The V call is TRBV4-2, the J call TRBJ2-3, with TRBD2 matching over 11 bases. Germline CDR1 and CDR2: LGHNA and YNFKEQ. V lost 4 bases to trimming and J lost 11 bases; unmatched junction nucleotides: 17. The CDR3 has 17 amino acids. CDR3 in DNA: TGTGCCAGCAGCCCGGGACTAGCGGAAACCCTAGATAAGATGCAGTATTTT. Residues: CASSPGLAETLDKMQYF.

This clonotype came up a few times. The V and J genes are TRBV25-1 and TRBJ1-1, with D possibly being TRBD1 (5 bases). This CDR3 is 15 amino acids long. Germline assignment: CDR1 MGHDK and CDR2 SYGVNS. V shed 1 base and J shed 4 bases, with 13 bases lying between them. CDR3 sequence: CASSESPYGTTEAFF. The CDR3 DNA sequence: TGTGCCAGCAGTGAATCCCCTTACGGGACCACTGAAGCTTTCTTT.